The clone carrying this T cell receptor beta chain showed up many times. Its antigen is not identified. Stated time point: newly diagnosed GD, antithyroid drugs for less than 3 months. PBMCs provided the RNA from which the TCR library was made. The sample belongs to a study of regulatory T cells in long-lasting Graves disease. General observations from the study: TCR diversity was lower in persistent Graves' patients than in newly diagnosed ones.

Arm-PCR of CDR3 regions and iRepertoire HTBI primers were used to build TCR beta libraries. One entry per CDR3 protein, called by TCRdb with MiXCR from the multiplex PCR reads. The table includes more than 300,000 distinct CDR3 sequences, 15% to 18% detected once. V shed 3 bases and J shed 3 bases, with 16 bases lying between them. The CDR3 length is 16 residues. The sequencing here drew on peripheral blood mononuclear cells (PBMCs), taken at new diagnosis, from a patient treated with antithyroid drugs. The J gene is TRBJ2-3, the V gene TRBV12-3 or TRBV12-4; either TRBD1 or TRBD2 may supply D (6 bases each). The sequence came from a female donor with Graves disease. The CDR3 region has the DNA TGTGCCAGCAGTTTCTTGGGGGGCCCCAGGACAGATACGCAGTATTTT. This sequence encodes CASSFLGGPRTDTQYF.